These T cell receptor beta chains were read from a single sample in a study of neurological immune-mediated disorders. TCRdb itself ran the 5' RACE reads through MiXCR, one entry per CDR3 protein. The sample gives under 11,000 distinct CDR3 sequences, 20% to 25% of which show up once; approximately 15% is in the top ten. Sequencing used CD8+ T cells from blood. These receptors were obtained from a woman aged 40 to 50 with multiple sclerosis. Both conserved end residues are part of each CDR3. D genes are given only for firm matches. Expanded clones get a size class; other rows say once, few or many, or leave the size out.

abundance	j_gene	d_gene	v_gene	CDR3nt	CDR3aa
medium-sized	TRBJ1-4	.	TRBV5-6	TGTGCCAGCAGCTCCAGCGACGGCGGGGTAGAGGAAAAACTGTTTTTT	CASSSSDGGVEEKLFF
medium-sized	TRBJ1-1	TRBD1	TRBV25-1	TGTGCCAGCAGTGAATTTGGCAAAAGGACAGGAGAAGCTTTCTTT	CASSEFGKRTGEAFF
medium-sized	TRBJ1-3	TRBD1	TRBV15	TGTGCTAAGACAGGGAGTAGTGGAAACATCATATATTTT	CAKTGSSGNIIYF
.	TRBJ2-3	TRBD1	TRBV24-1	TGTGCCACCAGTGATTCCGGGACAGGGTCAGATACGCAGTATTTT	CATSDSGTGSDTQYF
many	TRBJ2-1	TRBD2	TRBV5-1	TGCGCCAGCAGCTTCAGCGGGGGTCGGAATGAGCAGTTCTTC	CASSFSGGRNEQFF
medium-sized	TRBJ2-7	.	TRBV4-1	TGCGCCAGCAGCCAAGTTGGGGCAGGGGAGGAGCAGTACTTC	CASSQVGAGEEQYF
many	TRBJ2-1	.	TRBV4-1	TGCGCCAGCAGCCAAGATCTCCGGGGGAGCGCCTACAATGAGCAGTTCTTC	CASSQDLRGSAYNEQFF
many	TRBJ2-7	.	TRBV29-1	TGCAGCGTTGAAGATCGGGGGTATTCCTACGAGCAGTACTTC	CSVEDRGYSYEQYF
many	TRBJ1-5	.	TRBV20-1	TGCAGTGCCATTGACAGATACAATCAGCCCCAGCATTTT	CSAIDRYNQPQHF
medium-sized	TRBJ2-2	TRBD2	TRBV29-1	TGCAGCGTTGATGTCGGGGGGGCCAACACCGGGGAGCTGTTTTTT	CSVDVGGANTGELFF
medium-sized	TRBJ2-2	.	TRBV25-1	TGTGCCAGCAGTGAATGGGGGGACAGAGCCGGGGAGCTGTTTTTT	CASSEWGDRAGELFF
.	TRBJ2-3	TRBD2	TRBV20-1	TGCAGTGCTGCTGCCACAGCGACTAGCGGGGGCGTATCCCTTTTCACAGATACGCAGTATTTT	CSAAATATSGGVSLFTDTQYF
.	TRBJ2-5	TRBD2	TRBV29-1	TGCAGCGCCCCCCCCTTAGCGGGGGTTGAGGAGACCCAGTACTTC	CSAPPLAGVEETQYF
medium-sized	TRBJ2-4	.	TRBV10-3	TGTGCCATCAGTGACCGGCCCGGGGCCAAAAACATTCAGTACTTC	CAISDRPGAKNIQYF
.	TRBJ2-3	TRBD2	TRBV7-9	TGTGCCAGCAGCTACAAGCGGGGGGCCAGCACAGATACGCAGTATTTT	CASSYKRGASTDTQYF
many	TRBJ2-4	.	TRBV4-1	TGCGCCAGCAGCTACACGGCGGAAAACATTCAGTACTTC	CASSYTAENIQYF
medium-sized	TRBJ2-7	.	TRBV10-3	TGTGCCATCAGTGACCGACTAGTAGTAGAGTACGAGCAGTACTTC	CAISDRLVVEYEQYF
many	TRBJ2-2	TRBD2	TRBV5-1	TGCGCCAGCAGCGTCTATAGCGGGGGGGCCACCGGGGAGCTGTTTTTT	CASSVYSGGATGELFF
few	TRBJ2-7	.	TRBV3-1	TGTGCCAGCAGCCAAGATGAGGGTTCAGGACCTACTATCTACGAGCAGTACTTC	CASSQDEGSGPTIYEQYF
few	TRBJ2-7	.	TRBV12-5	TGTGCTAGTGGTTCCCCATTCTACGAGCAGTACTTC	CASGSPFYEQYF
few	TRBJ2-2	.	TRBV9	TGTGCCAGCAGCCCCCAGGGGGGGGTTACCGGGGAGCTGTTTTTT	CASSPQGGVTGELFF
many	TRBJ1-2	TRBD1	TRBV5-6	TGTGCCAGCAGCTCCGATTTAGAGGGGGCAAACTATGGCTACACCTTC	CASSSDLEGANYGYTF
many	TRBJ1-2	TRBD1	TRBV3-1	TGTGCCAGCAGTTCTACCGAAGGGACAGCGGCTTATGGCTACACCTTC	CASSSTEGTAAYGYTF